Listed below are T cell receptor beta chains from one sample, sequenced in a study of beta chain features in type 1 diabetes. The assay was immunoSEQ multiplex PCR, and TCRdb's table has in-frame clones only and misses some. The data hold 300,000 to 400,000 clones, with roughly 8.8% observed a single time. Source material: central memory CD4+ T cells from blood. These TCRs come from a man aged 25 to 40 with type 1 diabetes. The CDR3 runs from the conserved cysteine through the conserved F or W. D genes are given only for firm matches. Size tells how often a clone was seen (once, few, many) or the class of an expanded clone, and some rows leave it out.

J gene,V gene,D gene,clone size,CDR3 protein,CDR3 DNA
TRBJ1-2,TRBV5-4,.,.,CASSLARGQGGYTF,TGTGCCAGCAGCTTGGCGCGGGGGCAGGGCGGCTACACCTTC
TRBJ2-2,TRBV13,TRBD1,.,CASRDRPNTGELFF,TGTGCCAGCAGGGACAGGCCGAACACCGGGGAGCTGTTTTTT
TRBJ2-4,TRBV7-2,.,.,CASSSPSLNIQYF,TGTGCCAGCAGCTCACCTTCTTTAAACATTCAGTACTTC
TRBJ1-5,TRBV30,.,few,CAWSGRGRGQPQHF,TGTGCCTGGAGTGGGAGAGGGCGGGGGCAGCCCCAGCATTTT
TRBJ2-5,TRBV6-5,TRBD1,.,CASRPIGQGQETQYF,TGTGCCAGCAGACCCATTGGACAGGGGCAAGAGACCCAGTACTTC
TRBJ2-5,TRBV14,TRBD2,few,CASSQVKWGGLAEETQYF,TGTGCCAGCAGCCAAGTTAAATGGGGTGGGCTAGCGGAAGAGACCCAGTACTTC
TRBJ2-5,TRBV2,.,.,CASSLLRSQETQYF,TGTGCCAGCAGCCTCCTCAGGAGCCAAGAGACCCAGTACTTC
TRBJ2-1,TRBV5-1,.,.,CASSSTGSYNEQFF,TGCGCCAGCAGCTCTACGGGATCCTACAATGAGCAGTTCTTC
TRBJ2-1,TRBV30,.,.,CAWTFAGGEQFF,TGTGCCTGGACGTTCGCTGGAGGTGAGCAGTTCTTC
TRBJ2-3,TRBV2,.,few,CASSLEVEVTDTQYF,TGTGCCAGCAGTCTAGAGGTGGAGGTTACAGATACGCAGTATTTT
TRBJ1-6,TRBV28,TRBD1,.,CASSLFQGAVSPLHF,TGTGCCAGCAGTTTATTCCAGGGGGCGGTTTCACCCCTCCACTTT
TRBJ2-7,TRBV5-4,TRBD2,.,CASSLKSGGSRTHEQYF,TGTGCCAGCAGCTTGAAATCCGGGGGGTCACGTACCCACGAGCAGTACTTC
TRBJ1-2,TRBV11-2,.,.,CASSPRDIHGYTF,TGTGCCAGCAGCCCCCGGGACATTCATGGCTACACCTTC